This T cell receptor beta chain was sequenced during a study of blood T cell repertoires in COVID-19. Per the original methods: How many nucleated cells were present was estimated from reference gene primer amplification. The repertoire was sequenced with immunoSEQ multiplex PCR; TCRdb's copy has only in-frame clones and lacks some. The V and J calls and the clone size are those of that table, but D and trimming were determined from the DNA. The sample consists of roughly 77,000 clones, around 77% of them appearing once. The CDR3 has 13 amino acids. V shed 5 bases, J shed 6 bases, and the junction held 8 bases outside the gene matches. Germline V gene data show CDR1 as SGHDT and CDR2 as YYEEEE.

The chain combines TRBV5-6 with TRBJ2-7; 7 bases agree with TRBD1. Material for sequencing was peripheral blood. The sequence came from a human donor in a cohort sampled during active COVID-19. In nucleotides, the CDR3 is TGTGCCAGCAGTTTGACAGGGCCAGGCGAGCAGTACTTC. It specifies CASSLTGPGEQYF.